This paragraph reports one T cell receptor (beta chain). The sample carries other DNA sequences with the same CDR3. These data belong to a study of blood T cell repertoires in COVID-19. Sequenced by immunoSEQ multiplex PCR; TCRdb stores in-frame clones only, minus some. This sample has around 150,000 clones; approximately 80% occur once, and the top ten carry roughly 11%. CDR1 and CDR2 (germline): LNHDA, SQIVND (reference sequence). Trimming removed 0 bases at V and 3 bases at J, with 6 bases between. The CDR3 spans 13 residues. The material sequenced was PBMCs or T cells enriched from blood (not recorded which). The sequence derives from a man aged 50 or older who had recovered from COVID-19. The chain is built from TRBV19 and TRBJ2-7; D is unresolved. This CDR3 is CASSIDRGYEQYF. DNA of the CDR3: TGTGCCAGTAGTATAGATAGAGGCTACGAGCAGTACTTC.